A selection of T cell receptor beta chains follows, all from one sample in a study of human CD4 T cells and Enterobacteriaceae. Here immunoSEQ multiplex PCR was the method, and the copy in TCRdb shows in-frame clones only, minus some. The table shows about 29,000 clones, with about 80% occurring only once. Material for sequencing was memory CD4+ T cells from blood. The receptors shown here come from a human donor in good health. Each CDR3 is given with its conserved first and last residue. Each record gives: V gene, D gene, J gene, clone size, CDR3 DNA, CDR3 protein. D genes are given only for firm matches. Rows give clone size only sometimes, using once, few, many, or a class for an expanded clone.

>TRBV6-5|NA|TRBJ1-1|NA
TGTGCCAGCAGTTACCCCTCCACGGGGACTGAAGCTTTCTTT
CASSYPSTGTEAFF
>TRBV28|NA|TRBJ1-3|NA
TGTGCCAGCAGTTTGGGCGGGGGAGCTGGAAACACCATATATTTT
CASSLGGGAGNTIYF
>TRBV28|TRBD1|TRBJ1-2|NA
TGTGCCAGCAGTCCTCCGGGACAGCAAACGGGGGGCTACACCTTC
CASSPPGQQTGGYTF
>TRBV7-9|NA|TRBJ1-4|NA
TGTGCCAGCAGCCAACCCATTGGCAGCCGGAATGAAAAACTGTTTTTT
CASSQPIGSRNEKLFF
>TRBV19|NA|TRBJ1-2|medium-sized
TGTGCCAGTACCCGGGGGCAGGGGAATGGCTACACCTTC
CASTRGQGNGYTF
>TRBV7-2|TRBD2|TRBJ2-1|NA
TGTGCCAGCAGCGTGACTAGCCTGGGGCAGTTCTTC
CASSVTSLGQFF
>TRBV30|NA|TRBJ1-1|few
TGTGCCTGGAGCGTCGGCAGAGACACTGAAGCTTTCTTT
CAWSVGRDTEAFF
>TRBV5-4|TRBD2|TRBJ2-3|once
TGTGCCAGCAGCTCCGGTCAACGGGGGGCAGATACGCAGTATTTT
CASSSGQRGADTQYF
>TRBV11-3|NA|TRBJ2-1|NA
TGTGCCAGCAGCTTATTCAGCGGCTCCTACAATGAGCAGTTCTTC
CASSLFSGSYNEQFF
>TRBV7-9|NA|TRBJ2-2|NA
TGTGCCAGCAGCTTAACGACAGGGAACACCGGGGAGCTGTTTTTT
CASSLTTGNTGELFF
>TRBV5-1|TRBD1|TRBJ2-2|NA
TGCGCCAGCAAACAACGGACAGGGCAGACCGGGGAGCTGTTTTTT
CASKQRTGQTGELFF
>TRBV19|TRBD2|TRBJ2-7|medium-sized
TGTGCCAGTAGTATATCGGGACTAGCGGGAGAACACTACGAGCAGTACTTC
CASSISGLAGEHYEQYF
>TRBV28|NA|TRBJ1-3|NA
TGTGCCAGCAGTTTGGTTCGAGGAAACACCATATATTTT
CASSLVRGNTIYF
>TRBV6-1|NA|TRBJ1-4|few
TGTGCCAGCAGTGAAGCTAGAAAGGTCGGGAAACTGTTTTTT
CASSEARKVGKLFF
>TRBV9|TRBD1|TRBJ1-2|few
TGTGCCAGCAGCGGACGACAGGGTAACTATGGCTACACCTTC
CASSGRQGNYGYTF
>TRBV9|NA|TRBJ2-3|NA
TGTGCCAGCAGCGTAGCGGGTGGAGCGACAGATACGCAGTATTTT
CASSVAGGATDTQYF
>TRBV27|TRBD1|TRBJ2-7|once
TGTGCCAGCAGTTTGCAACAGGGGGCAGGGCAGTACTTC
CASSLQQGAGQYF
>TRBV5-4|NA|TRBJ2-5|NA
TGTGCCAGCAGCTTTTCGTTAGGAGAACGCAAAGAGACCCAGTACTTC
CASSFSLGERKETQYF
>TRBV29-1|NA|TRBJ1-1|NA
TGCAGCGCGTACGGGTCCGGAGGAGAAAATTCCCCTGAAGCTTTCTTT
CSAYGSGGENSPEAFF
>TRBV29-1|TRBD1|TRBJ2-3|NA
TGCAGCGTTTCGCCGGGACAGGGGATCGGAGATACGCAGTATTTT
CSVSPGQGIGDTQYF
>TRBV19|NA|TRBJ2-7|NA
TGTGCCAGTAGTCCGGGAGGGGGACAGAAAAGGGCCTACGAGCAGTACTTC
CASSPGGGQKRAYEQYF
>TRBV7-2|NA|TRBJ1-2|once
TGTGCCAGCAGCTTATGGTCGGGGGCGGAATCTAACTATGGCTACACCTTC
CASSLWSGAESNYGYTF
>TRBV25-1|NA|TRBJ2-3|NA
TGTGCCAGCAGGTCGGGAAACTTCTCCGATACGCAGTATTTT
CASRSGNFSDTQYF
>TRBV11-2|NA|TRBJ2-1|NA
TGTGCCAGCAGCCCGGGACTTAGCTCCTACAATGAGCAGTTCTTC
CASSPGLSSYNEQFF
>TRBV28|NA|TRBJ2-7|NA
TGTGCCAGCAGTTTGGGGGCGTACGAGCAGTACTTC
CASSLGAYEQYF
>TRBV6-5|TRBD1|TRBJ2-7|NA
TGTGCCAGCAGTTACTCTGACAGGGGATCCTACGAGCAGTACTTC
CASSYSDRGSYEQYF
>TRBV7-9|TRBD2|TRBJ2-1|NA
TGTGCCAGCAGCTTAGTCCCCGGGACTAGCGGGCCCTACAATGAGCAGTTCTTC
CASSLVPGTSGPYNEQFF
>TRBV2|NA|TRBJ2-1|NA
TGTGCCAGCAGCGCCCTATTAAGGGGTGAGCAGTTCTTC
CASSALLRGEQFF
>TRBV5-1|TRBD1|TRBJ1-4|NA
TGCGCCAGCAGCTTGGAGGGGGCAGGAGAAAAACTGTTTTTT
CASSLEGAGEKLFF
>TRBV5-4|NA|TRBJ2-5|NA
TGTGCCAGCAGTAAGCAGGGTAGTGCAGAGACCCAGTACTTC
CASSKQGSAETQYF
>TRBV7-3|NA|TRBJ1-1|NA
TGTGCCAGCAGCTCTACCAGGGTACGGGGGAACACTGAAGCTTTCTTT
CASSSTRVRGNTEAFF
>TRBV5-6|NA|TRBJ1-2|NA
NA
CASSHFGPEPYGYTF
>TRBV6-1|NA|TRBJ1-2|NA
TGTGCCAGCAGTGGGAGCGGAGTACTTAACTATGGCTACACCTTC
CASSGSGVLNYGYTF
>TRBV28|NA|TRBJ2-5|NA
TGTGCCAGCAGTTTATGGCCCGGCGGGGCTGTCCTGTACTTC
CASSLWPGGAVLYF
>TRBV28|NA|TRBJ1-2|few
TGTGCCAGCAGCTCTACTCCCAGGGGCGGCTACACCTTC
CASSSTPRGGYTF
>TRBV11-3|NA|TRBJ2-5|few
TGTGCCAGCAGCCCCGGCGGGGCGCGAGGCCAAGAGACCCAGTACTTC
CASSPGGARGQETQYF
>TRBV5-1|TRBD1|TRBJ2-1|NA
TGCGCCATTCCGACGGGACAGACCTACAATGAGCAGTTCTTC
CAIPTGQTYNEQFF
>TRBV16|NA|TRBJ1-1|NA
TGTGCCAGCAGCCGTACAGGGAACACTGAAGCTTTCTTT
CASSRTGNTEAFF
>TRBV28|NA|TRBJ2-3|NA
TGTGCCAGCAGTCCGATCTTCCCCACCGTCCCCACCCTCACAGATACGCAGTATTTT
CASSPIFPTVPTLTDTQYF
>TRBV27|TRBD2|TRBJ2-7|NA
TGTGCCAGCAGTCAATCGGGGGCTAGCGGGAGTTTCTACGAGCAGTACTTC
CASSQSGASGSFYEQYF
>TRBV5-5|TRBD1|TRBJ1-4|NA
TGTGCCAGCAGCCTTACTGGACAGGGCTGGGCGGGGGCTAATGAAAAACTGTTTTTT
CASSLTGQGWAGANEKLFF
>TRBV30|NA|TRBJ2-2|NA
TGTGCCGGAAACAGGGAGATCGGGGAGCTGTTTTTT
CAGNREIGELFF
>TRBV7-9|NA|TRBJ1-4|NA
TGTGCCAGCAGCTTGGGAGCTAATGAAAAACTGTTTTTT
CASSLGANEKLFF
>TRBV5-6|NA|TRBJ1-1|NA
TGTGCCAGCAGCCGTTACCAGGGATCCAGCGAAGCTTTCTTT
CASSRYQGSSEAFF
>TRBV9|NA|TRBJ1-1|once
TGTGCCAGCAGCGTAGCTGGGGACACTGAAGCTTTCTTT
CASSVAGDTEAFF
>TRBV7-3|NA|TRBJ2-3|NA
TGTGCCAGCAGCCAGACCGGCCTACCCAACACAGATACGCAGTATTTT
CASSQTGLPNTDTQYF
>TRBV27|NA|TRBJ1-1|once
TGTGCCAGCGGACGGGGGCCCACCACTGAAGCTTTCTTT
CASGRGPTTEAFF
>TRBV5-1|NA|TRBJ1-2|NA
TGCGCCAGCAGCTTGAAGGGGGGTGACTATGGCTACACCTTC
CASSLKGGDYGYTF
>TRBV6-6|NA|TRBJ2-7|NA
TGTGCCAGCAGTTACTCGAGGGAGGACCCGTACTTC
CASSYSREDPYF
>TRBV30|NA|TRBJ2-7|NA
TGTGCCTGGAACCCGTCAGGCGCCTACGAGCAGTACTTC
CAWNPSGAYEQYF
>TRBV15|TRBD1|TRBJ1-2|NA
TGTGCCACCAGCAGAGATGGAGCCACCGGACAGGGTTACTATGGCTACACCTTC
CATSRDGATGQGYYGYTF
>TRBV5-6|NA|TRBJ1-1|once
TGTGCCAGCAGCTTGGGTGGCAGGGGCACTGAAGCTTTCTTT
CASSLGGRGTEAFF
>TRBV7-8|NA|TRBJ2-2|NA
TGTGCCAGCAGCTTAAGATCCAGTTTGTTGAACACCGGGGAGCTGTTTTTT
CASSLRSSLLNTGELFF
>TRBV19|TRBD1|TRBJ1-1|NA
TGTGCCAGTAGTACTCTGGGACAGACCTCGTCTCGGGACACTGAAGCTTTCTTT
CASSTLGQTSSRDTEAFF
>TRBV18|NA|TRBJ2-1|NA
TGTGCCAGCTCACCCTCTGGAGACAATGAGCAGTTCTTC
CASSPSGDNEQFF
>TRBV6-1|NA|TRBJ2-7|NA
TGTGCCAGCAGTCGGTCCCTCGGAGGCTACGAGCAGTACTTC
CASSRSLGGYEQYF
>TRBV5-1|NA|TRBJ2-7|NA
TGCGCCAGCAGCTTGGCCGCGGGGCGGGAGCAGTACTTC
CASSLAAGREQYF
>TRBV11-2|NA|TRBJ1-1|NA
TGTGCCAGCAGCTTAGGACAGGAGACTGAAGCTTTCTTT
CASSLGQETEAFF
>TRBV6-5|TRBD1|TRBJ1-2|NA
TGTGCCAGCAGTCGTAGACAGGGAATAGGATATGGCTACACCTTC
CASSRRQGIGYGYTF
>TRBV6-6|NA|TRBJ2-3|few
TGTGCCAGCACCAACACAGATACGCAGTATTTT
CASTNTDTQYF